These 25 T cell receptor beta chains originate from one sample sequenced in a study of blood T cell repertoires in COVID-19. TCRdb's table, derived via immunoSEQ multiplex PCR, lists solely in-frame clones and lacks some. The sample includes 200,000 or so clones, around 87% of them seen just once. Sequenced: PBMCs or T cells enriched from blood (not recorded which). The receptor source for this set is a man younger than 45 in a cohort exposed to, infected with or recovered from COVID-19 (not recorded which).

V usage is TRBV14 and J usage is TRBJ1-2, with TRBD1 identical over 7 bases. The CDR3 runs to 18 residues. Germline values: CDR1 SGHDN, CDR2 FVKESK. Losses at the gene ends were 4 bases for V and 2 bases for J; bases not matched to a gene: 16. CDR3 coding DNA: TGTGCCAGCAGCCGGGCTTCGATCGGGGACAGCCCGAACTATGGCTACACCTTC. Translating gives CASSRASIGDSPNYGYTF.

The sample holds a few counts of this clone. The rearrangement joins TRBV11-1 to TRBJ2-5, with unresolved D. The CDR3 length is 13 residues. Germline lookup yields CDR1 SGHAT and CDR2 FQDESV (reference sequence). V shed 3 bases and J shed 0 bases, with 5 bases lying between them. CDR3 amino acids: CASSFGYQETQYF. CDR3 in DNA: TGTGCCAGCAGCTTCGGGTACCAAGAGACCCAGTACTTC.

The rearrangement links TRBV12-5 to TRBJ2-1, with D possibly being TRBD2 (6 bases). V lost 0 bases to trimming and J lost 8 bases, with 14 bases between them. This CDR3 has 15 residues. Germline CDR1 is LGHNT and CDR2 is FRNRAP. The CDR3 is CASGLVGTPLDEQFF. CDR3 bases: TGTGCTAGTGGTTTGGTCGGGACTCCCCTCGATGAGCAGTTCTTC. The variable domain in full, with the rest retrieved from reference TRBV12-5 and TRBJ2-1, is DARVTQTPRHKVTEMGQEVTMRCQPILGHNTVFWYRQTMMQGLELLAYFRNRAPLDDSGMPKDRFSAEMPDATLATLKIQPSEPRDSAVYFCASGLVGTPLDEQFFGPGTRLTVL.

The chain carries TRBV2 and TRBJ2-1; TRBD2 aligns across 10 bases. Per the germline V gene, CDR1 is SNHLY and CDR2 is FYNNEI. With 6 bases clipped from V and 5 bases from J, the junction kept 1 base outside the gene matches. The CDR3 is 13 residues long. CDR3 loop: CASRLAGDNEQFF. The CDR3, as DNA: TGTGCCAGCAGGCTAGCGGGAGACAATGAGCAGTTCTTC.

The chain joins TRBV9 to TRBJ2-1, with 8 bases lining up with TRBD1. V dropped 4 bases and J dropped 10; count of bases not matched to a gene: 10. Germline CDR1 and CDR2: SGDLS and YYNGEE. The CDR3 spans 14 residues. CDR3 in DNA: TGTGCCAGCAGCTTAAAGTCAGGGGGCGGCGAGCAGTTCTTC. Translated, it gives CASSLKSGGGEQFF. The variable domain in full, with the rest retrieved from reference TRBV9 and TRBJ2-1, is DSGVTQTPKHLITATGQRVTLRCSPRSGDLSVYWYQQSLDQGLQFLIQYYNGEERAKGNILERFSAQQFPDLHSELNLSSLELGDSALYFCASSLKSGGGEQFFGPGTRLTVL.

The chain combines TRBV6-5 with TRBJ2-7; 11 bases line up with TRBD1. The CDR3 spans 14 residues. The germline V gene encodes CDR1 MNHEY and CDR2 SVGAGI. The trim removed 7 bases at V and 9 bases at J, leaving 11 bases unmatched. This CDR3 is CASNEGGQGAWQYF. The DNA of the CDR3 is TGTGCCAGCAACGAAGGAGGACAGGGGGCATGGCAGTACTTC.

The chain uses TRBV7-2 and TRBJ1-4; the D is unclear. The CDR3 is 17 residues long. CDR1 and CDR2 (germline): SGHTA, FQGNSA. V lost 1 base and J 0 bases, leaving 12 bases between the germline ends. The CDR3 sequence: CASSLELRVATNEKLFF. CDR3 coding DNA: TGTGCCAGCAGCTTAGAATTGAGGGTTGCAACTAATGAAAAACTGTTTTTT. Combining the CDR3 with reference TRBV7-2 and TRBJ1-4 gives the whole variable domain GAGVSQSPSNKVTEKGKDVELRCDPISGHTALYWYRQSLGQGLEFLIYFQGNSAPDKSGLPSDRFSAERTGGSVSTLTIQRTQQEDSAVYLCASSLELRVATNEKLFFGSGTQLSVL.

This sequence joins TRBV5-5 and TRBJ1-3; no firm D call. The V and J ends lost 4 bases and 8 bases respectively, with 19 bases between them. CDR1 is SGHKS and CDR2 is YYEKEE in the germline V gene (reference sequence). The CDR3 has 15 residues. This CDR3 reads CASSGLINYSDTIYF. The CDR3 nucleotides read TGTGCCAGCAGCGGTCTTATAAACTACTCCGACACCATATATTTT.

The V gene is TRBV14, the J gene TRBJ1-6; TRBD1 matches at 7 bases. The CDR3 loop spans 18 amino acids. After removal of 0 bases from V and 9 bases from J, the junction contained 14 bases not matched to a gene. Germline V gene lookup returns CDR1 SGHDN and CDR2 FVKESK. CDR3 coding DNA: TGTGCCAGCAGCCAAGATAACATAGCCCGACAGGGCCCTTCACCCCTCCACTTT. Translated, it gives CASSQDNIARQGPSPLHF.

The DNA of the CDR3 is TGCGCCAGCAGCTTGGGTTCACAGCCCTCCTACGAGCAGTACTTC. This sequence encodes CASSLGSQPSYEQYF. The chain uses TRBV5-1 and TRBJ2-7; D remains unclear. The CDR3 has 15 residues. Trimming stripped 0 bases from V and 0 bases from J, with 10 bases between. Germline CDR1 and CDR2: SGHRS and YFSETQ.

This clone was seen a single time. The chain joins TRBV5-4 to TRBJ2-2; 9 bases fit TRBD2. This CDR3 is 18 amino acids long. Per the germline V gene, CDR1 is SGHNT and CDR2 is YYREEE (reference sequence). V shed 4 bases, J shed 5 bases, and the junction held 15 bases outside the gene matches. Written as DNA, the CDR3 is TGTGCCAGCAGCCCGGGTGGGGGTAGCGGGAGAGGTACCGGGGAGCTGTTTTTT. This gives the protein CASSPGGGSGRGTGELFF.

The V call is TRBV28, the J call TRBJ2-5; TRBD1 agrees at 10 bases. V lost 5 bases and J lost 9; bases outside the gene matches: 15. The CDR3 runs to 16 residues. Germline V gene sequence: CDR1 MDHEN, CDR2 SYDVKM. CDR3 sequence: CASSPPETGGRVAQYF. The DNA for the CDR3 is TGTGCCAGCAGTCCACCTGAGACAGGGGGCCGGGTGGCCCAGTACTTC.

The chain recombines TRBV20-1 with TRBJ1-6, with D hard to call. V lost 6 bases, J lost 6 bases, and 3 bases lay in between. The CDR3 runs to 10 residues. Germline assignment: CDR1 DFQATT and CDR2 SNEGSKA (reference sequence). CDR3 sequence: CSAFNSPLHF. The CDR3 DNA follows: TGCAGTGCCTTTAATTCACCCCTCCACTTT.

This chain uses TRBV28 with TRBJ2-5; 7 bases fit TRBD1. Germline values: CDR1 MDHEN, CDR2 SYDVKM. CDR3 length: 16 amino acids. Unmatched junction bases numbered 15, after V lost 6 bases and J lost 5 bases. The CDR3 DNA reads TGTGCCAGCAGCTCCGGGACAGTTGTAAAGAGGGAGACCCAGTACTTC. Protein sequence: CASSSGTVVKRETQYF.

This chain links TRBV19 with TRBJ2-1; D not certain. Trimming took off 2 bases at V and 2 bases at J, with 10 bases between the two ends. Germline loops: CDR1 LNHDA, CDR2 SQIVND (reference sequence). The CDR3 is 15 residues long. The CDR3 DNA follows: TGTGCCAGTAGTATATCATGGCGGACCTACAATGAGCAGTTCTTC. Encoded protein: CASSISWRTYNEQFF.

V gene TRBV7-9 combines with J gene TRBJ1-2; the match to TRBD1 covers 7 bases. Germline loops: CDR1 SEHNR, CDR2 FQNEAQ (reference sequence). The CDR3 has 14 amino acids. The V and J ends lost 5 bases and 4 bases, in that order; junction bases with no gene match: 7. This CDR3 reads CASSERQGVYGYTF. As DNA, the CDR3 is TGTGCCAGCAGCGAGAGACAGGGTGTCTATGGCTACACCTTC.

This clone was observed a single time. The rearrangement joins TRBV3-1 (or the pseudogene TRBV3-2) to TRBJ2-7, with TRBD1 matching over 9 bases. In germline, CDR1 is LGHDT, CDR2 YNNKEL (reference sequence). With V trimmed by 2 bases and J by 4 bases, 9 bases remained unmatched. The CDR3 runs to 16 residues. This CDR3 reads CASSQRGQGMQYEQYF. CDR3 DNA: TGTGCCAGCAGCCAACGAGGACAGGGGATGCAGTACGAGCAGTACTTC.

V usage is TRBV28 and J usage is TRBJ2-7; D perhaps matches TRBD1 (6 bases). The CDR3 spans 16 residues. The germline gives CDR1 MDHEN, CDR2 SYDVKM. Trimming removed 5 bases at V and 3 bases at J, with 20 bases between. The CDR3 nucleotides read TGTGCCAGCAGTCCGGTAGGGACATGGGCTCGCTACGAGCAGTACTTC. Residues: CASSPVGTWARYEQYF.

V usage is TRBV27 and J usage is TRBJ1-6, with 9 bases fitting TRBD1. V lost 4 bases to trimming and J lost 3 bases; unmatched junction nucleotides: 1. The CDR3 runs 15 residues. In germline, CDR1 is MNHEY, CDR2 SMNVEV (reference sequence). CDR3 region: CASSWTGDYNSPLHF. The CDR3 DNA reads TGTGCCAGCAGTTGGACAGGGGACTATAATTCACCCCTCCACTTT.

The chain uses TRBV4-1 and TRBJ2-7; 7 bases match TRBD1. V was pared by 5 bases and J by 0 bases, with 7 bases of the junction left unmatched. The CDR3 contains 15 residues. From germline, CDR1 is MGHRA and CDR2 YSYEKL. CDR3 sequence: CASSETGDTSYEQYF. The DNA for the CDR3 is TGCGCCAGCAGCGAAACAGGGGATACCTCCTACGAGCAGTACTTC.

The chain links TRBV5-5 to TRBJ2-7; D unresolved. Germline values: CDR1 SGHKS, CDR2 YYEKEE (reference sequence). CDR3 length: 14 residues. V was pared by 0 bases and J by 5 bases, with 12 bases between. CDR3 in amino acids: CASSLAYLVDEQYF. In DNA form, the CDR3 reads TGTGCCAGCAGCTTGGCTTATCTAGTGGACGAGCAGTACTTC.

The rearrangement joins TRBV19 to TRBJ1-5, with D uncertain. The germline V and J ends were trimmed by 2 bases and 11 bases, with 7 bases remaining between them. The CDR3 runs to 11 residues. Looked up from germline, CDR1 is LNHDA and CDR2 is SQIVND (reference sequence). The DNA of the CDR3 is TGTGCCAGTAGTATAACCGGGACCCAGCATTTT. Encoded protein: CASSITGTQHF.

This clone appeared a single time. Written as DNA, the CDR3 is TGTGCCAGCAGCCCCGACAGAAACTATGGCTACACCTTC. Translation: CASSPDRNYGYTF. J is TRBJ1-2 and V is TRBV7-2; a possible D gene is TRBD1 (5 bases). The V end was cut by 5 bases, the J end by 2 bases, with 9 bases between. CDR1 is SGHTA and CDR2 is FQGNSA in the germline V gene. This CDR3 has 13 residues.

The chain combines TRBV7-6 with TRBJ1-1; D is undetermined. Germline V gives CDR1 SGHVS, CDR2 FNYEAQ. Between the trimmed V and J ends, which lost 5 bases and 0 bases, there was a span of 10 bases. The CDR3 is 14 amino acids. The CDR3 DNA is TGTGCCAGCAGCCCAGAGGCAGTGAACACTGAAGCTTTCTTT. This gives the protein CASSPEAVNTEAFF.

A single count supports this clone. The CDR3 bases are TGTGCCAGCAGCTTGAAAGGGGGCCACAATCAGCCCCAGCATTTT. As protein: CASSLKGGHNQPQHF. V is TRBV7-3 and J is TRBJ1-5; 7 positions match TRBD1. This CDR3 is 15 amino acids long. J was trimmed by 3 bases and V by 3 bases; bases with no gene match: 5. The germline CDR1 and CDR2 sequences are SGHTA and FQGTGA.